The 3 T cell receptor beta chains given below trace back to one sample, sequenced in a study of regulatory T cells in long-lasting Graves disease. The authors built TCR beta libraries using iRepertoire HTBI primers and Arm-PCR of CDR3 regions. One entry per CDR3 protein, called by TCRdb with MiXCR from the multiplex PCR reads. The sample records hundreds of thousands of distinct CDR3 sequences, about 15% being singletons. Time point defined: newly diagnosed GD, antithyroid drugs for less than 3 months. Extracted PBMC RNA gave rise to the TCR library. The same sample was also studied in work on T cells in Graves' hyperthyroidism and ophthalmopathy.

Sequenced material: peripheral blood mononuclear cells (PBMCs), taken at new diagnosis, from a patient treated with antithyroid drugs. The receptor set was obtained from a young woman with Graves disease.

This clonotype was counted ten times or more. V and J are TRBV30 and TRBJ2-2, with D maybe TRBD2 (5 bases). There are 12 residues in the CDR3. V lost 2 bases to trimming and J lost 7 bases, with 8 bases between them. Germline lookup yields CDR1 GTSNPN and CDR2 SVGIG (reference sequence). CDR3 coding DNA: TGTGCCTGGAGTCACGGGATCGGGGAGCTGTTTTTT. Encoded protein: CAWSHGIGELFF.

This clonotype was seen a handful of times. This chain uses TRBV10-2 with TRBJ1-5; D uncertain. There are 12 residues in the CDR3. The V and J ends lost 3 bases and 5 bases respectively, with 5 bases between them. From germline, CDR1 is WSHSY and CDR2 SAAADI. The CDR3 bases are TGCGCCAGCAGTGACCTTCATCAGCCCCAGCATTTT. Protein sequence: CASSDLHQPQHF.

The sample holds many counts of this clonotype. CDR3: CASIQGVLLNTEAFF. For the CDR3, the DNA is TGTGCCAGCATTCAGGGGGTATTGTTGAACACTGAAGCTTTCTTT. V is TRBV2 and J is TRBJ1-1; 7 positions match TRBD1. The V gene end was trimmed by 7 bases and the J gene end by 0 bases; junction bases not matched to a gene: 8. The length of the CDR3 is 15 residues. Germline values: CDR1 SNHLY, CDR2 FYNNEI.